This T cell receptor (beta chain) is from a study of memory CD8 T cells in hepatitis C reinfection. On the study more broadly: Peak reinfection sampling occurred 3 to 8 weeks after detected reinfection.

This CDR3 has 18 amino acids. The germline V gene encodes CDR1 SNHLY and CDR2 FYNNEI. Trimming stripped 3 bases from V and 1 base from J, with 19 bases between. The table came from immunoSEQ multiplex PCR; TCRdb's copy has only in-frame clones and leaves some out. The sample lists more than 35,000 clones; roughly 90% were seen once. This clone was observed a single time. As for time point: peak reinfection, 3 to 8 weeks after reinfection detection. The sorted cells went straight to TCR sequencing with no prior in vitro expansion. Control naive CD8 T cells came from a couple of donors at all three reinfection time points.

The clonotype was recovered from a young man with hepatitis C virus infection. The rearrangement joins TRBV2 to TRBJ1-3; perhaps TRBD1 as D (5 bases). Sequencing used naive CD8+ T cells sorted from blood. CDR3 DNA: TGTGCCAGCAGTGATCAGGCGGGGATGGGACTTTCTGGAAACACCATATATTTT. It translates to CASSDQAGMGLSGNTIYF. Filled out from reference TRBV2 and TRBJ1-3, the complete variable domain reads EPEVTQTPSHQVTQMGQEVILRCVPISNHLYFYWYRQILGQKVEFLVSFYNNEISEKSEIFDDQFSVERPDGSNFTLKIRSTKLEDSAMYFCASSDQAGMGLSGNTIYFGEGSWLTVV.